The rows below give T cell receptor beta chains drawn from one sample of a study of cytomegalovirus exposure and HLA in healthy donors. The table came from immunoSEQ multiplex PCR; TCRdb's copy has only in-frame clones and leaves some out. The top ten hold 4.2% of the sample, which has 130,000 or so clones, roughly 78% seen once. Material for sequencing was PBMCs. Receptor source: a man aged 45 to 65 in good health and CMV-seropositive. The CDR3 runs from the conserved cysteine through the conserved F or W.

>TRBJ1-2|TRBV7-9
CASSPRAADRADYGYTF
>TRBJ1-1|TRBV19
CASSPFDRAYEAFF
>TRBJ2-5|TRBV7-9
CASSKSPGVGEETQYF
>TRBJ1-2|TRBV6-5
CASSYSIGGGYTF
>TRBJ2-6|TRBV6-5
CASSLTGLGANVLTF
>TRBJ2-3|TRBV6-1
CASRGVAGIADTQYF
>TRBJ2-4|TRBV6-5
CASRALAKNIQYF
>TRBJ1-1|TRBV29-1
CSVEGSEGAGEAFF
>TRBJ1-1|TRBV5-1
CASSPHEGENTEAFF
>TRBJ1-3|TRBV4-1
CASTNRAQGSGNTIYF
>TRBJ2-7|TRBV11-3
CASSYRGSEQYF